The 27 T cell receptor beta chains listed next were all sequenced from one sample in a study of blood T cell repertoires in COVID-19. Profiling relied on immunoSEQ multiplex PCR, and the TCRdb table lists in-frame clones only, not all of them. This table has 300,000 to 450,000 clones, roughly nine tenths appearing once. The sequencing input was PBMCs or T cells enriched from blood (not recorded which). The receptors originated from a woman aged 25 to 39 who had recovered from COVID-19.

DNA of the CDR3: TGTGCCAGCATTACTAGCGGGGGGGTAAATACGCAGTATTTT. Protein sequence: CASITSGGVNTQYF. The chain links TRBV2 to TRBJ2-3, with 13 bases that match TRBD2. The CDR3 has 14 residues. With 7 bases clipped from V and 7 bases from J, the junction kept 5 bases outside the gene matches. Per germline, CDR1 SNHLY and CDR2 FYNNEI.

V usage is TRBV7-2 and J usage is TRBJ1-4, with 10 bases lining up with TRBD1. The CDR3 covers 15 residues. Germline values: CDR1 SGHTA, CDR2 FQGNSA. V shed 6 bases, J shed 5 bases, and the junction held 6 bases outside the gene matches. The CDR3: CASRLRQGANEKLFF. The CDR3, as DNA: TGTGCCAGCAGACTAAGACAGGGGGCGAATGAAAAACTGTTTTTT.

Only a few counts were recorded for this clone. This chain uses TRBV2 with TRBJ1-3, with a tentative D call TRBD1 (6 bases). CDR3 length: 11 residues. V was clipped by 4 bases and J by 14 bases, with 12 bases between them. Germline values: CDR1 SNHLY, CDR2 FYNNEI. CDR3 loop: CASSGPGVLYF. The CDR3 DNA reads as TGTGCCAGCAGTGGGCCAGGGGTCCTATATTTT.

This chain joins TRBV28 and TRBJ2-6; D gene ambiguous. Germline lookup yields CDR1 MDHEN and CDR2 SYDVKM. V lost 10 bases and J 0 bases, leaving 16 bases between the germline ends. CDR3 length: 16 residues. CDR3: CAIFGRSISGANVLTF. In DNA form, the CDR3 reads TGTGCCATATTTGGGCGATCTATCTCTGGGGCCAACGTCCTGACTTTC.

The V gene is TRBV6-5, the J gene TRBJ1-2, with TRBD1 identical over 8 bases. V dropped 2 bases and J dropped 4; count of bases not matched to a gene: 6. In germline, CDR1 is MNHEY, CDR2 SVGAGI. This CDR3 region has 15 residues. The CDR3 DNA sequence: TGTGCCAGCAGTTACGAGACAGGGGTGGGCTATGGCTACACCTTC. Residues: CASSYETGVGYGYTF.

This chain uses TRBV10-3 with TRBJ1-2; possibly TRBD1 for D (6 bases). CDR3 length equals 14 residues. Germline V gene data show CDR1 as ENHRY and CDR2 as SYGVKD. V was trimmed by 11 bases and J by 7 bases, leaving 23 bases between them. DNA of the CDR3: TGTGCCCTCCGGGGCACCGGGGGGCCGGCTGGCTACACCTTC. Translation gives CALRGTGGPAGYTF.

The chain is built from TRBV10-3 and TRBJ1-1; possible D gene TRBD1, 6 bases. The CDR3 loop spans 14 amino acids. Germline assignment: CDR1 ENHRY and CDR2 SYGVKD. The V end lost 7 bases, the J end lost 1 base, and 13 bases lay between the germline ends. This CDR3 is CAIILRTANTEAFF. The CDR3 bases are TGTGCCATCATTCTTAGGACAGCGAACACTGAAGCTTTCTTT.

The chain has TRBV11-2 and TRBJ2-7; 10 bases line up with TRBD1. V lost 3 bases, J lost 2 bases, and 4 bases stayed unmatched. The CDR3 is made up of 15 amino acids. The germline V gene has CDR1 SGHAT and CDR2 FQNNGV. CDR3 region: CASSFHGQGAYEQYF. As DNA, the CDR3 is TGTGCCAGCAGCTTTCACGGACAGGGGGCCTACGAGCAGTACTTC.

The CDR3 DNA sequence: TGTGCCAGTAGTTTCTTGAACACTGAAGCTTTCTTT. Protein: CASSFLNTEAFF. This chain connects TRBV19 to TRBJ1-1; D gene unclear. CDR3 length: 12 residues. Trimming cost V 5 bases and J 0 bases, with 4 bases left between them. The germline V gene encodes CDR1 LNHDA and CDR2 SQIVND (reference sequence).

This chain connects TRBV2 to TRBJ2-3, with a tentative D call TRBD2 (5 bases). The length of the CDR3 is 15 residues. V was cut by 2 bases and J by 4 bases, with 13 bases left in between. Germline CDR1 SNHLY, CDR2 FYNNEI. The CDR3 DNA is TGTGCCAGCAGTGAATTGCCGGGGATCCCAGATACGCAGTATTTT. Protein: CASSELPGIPDTQYF.

The chain couples TRBV12-5 to TRBJ2-3; 10 positions agree with TRBD2. With 7 bases clipped from V and 2 bases from J, the junction kept 9 bases outside the gene matches. CDR1 is LGHNT and CDR2 is FRNRAP in the germline V gene. The CDR3 runs 16 residues. CDR3 nucleotides: TGTGCTAGTGCCCCGACTAGCGGGTCGACCACAGATACGCAGTATTTT. It encodes CASAPTSGSTTDTQYF. The full variable domain, completed using reference TRBV12-5 and TRBJ2-3, is DARVTQTPRHKVTEMGQEVTMRCQPILGHNTVFWYRQTMMQGLELLAYFRNRAPLDDSGMPKDRFSAEMPDATLATLKIQPSEPRDSAVYFCASAPTSGSTTDTQYFGPGTRLTVL.

This clone has only one observation. This sequence joins TRBV6-5 and TRBJ1-2; D remains unclear. CDR1 is MNHEY, CDR2 SVGAGI, per germline. V lost 0 bases to trimming and J lost 8 bases, with 13 bases between them. CDR3 size: 14 residues. The CDR3 DNA reads as TGTGCCAGCAGTTACTCGAGTCCCCCGGGAGGCTACACCTTC. Translating gives CASSYSSPPGGYTF.

The V and J genes are TRBV7-9 and TRBJ1-1; TRBD1 aligns across 7 bases. Germline V CDR1 and CDR2: SEHNR, FQNEAQ (reference sequence). There are 15 residues in the CDR3. V lost 1 base to trimming and J lost 4 bases; unmatched junction nucleotides: 6. CDR3 bases: TGTGCCAGCAGCTTAGAGAGGGGGCGAGGCACTGAAGCTTTCTTT. This translates into CASSLERGRGTEAFF.

J is TRBJ2-3 and V is TRBV19; 10 bases align to TRBD1. This CDR3 region has 16 residues. CDR1 is LNHDA and CDR2 is SQIVND in the germline V gene (reference sequence). The V and J ends lost 1 base and 3 bases, in that order; junction bases with no gene match: 4. The CDR3, as DNA: TGTGCCAGTAGTATAGGGACAGGGGGACGGACAGATACGCAGTATTTT. Translated: CASSIGTGGRTDTQYF.

The chain is built from TRBV5-4 and TRBJ2-3, with D possibly TRBD1 on 6 matching bases. Germline V gene sequence: CDR1 SGHNT, CDR2 YYREEE (reference sequence). Deletions cut 1 base from V and 1 base from J, with 13 bases between. CDR3 length: 16 residues. This chain's CDR3 is CASSLKGVPGTDTQYF. Written as DNA, the CDR3 is TGTGCCAGCAGCTTGAAGGGGGTACCTGGCACAGATACGCAGTATTTT.

J is TRBJ2-7 and V is TRBV4-1; TRBD1 agrees at 9 bases. From germline, CDR1 is MGHRA and CDR2 YSYEKL. The V segment lost 4 bases and the J segment 4 bases; nucleotides outside the gene matches: 5. The CDR3 has 14 residues. DNA of the CDR3: TGCGCCAGCAGCCTCCGGGACAGGGCTTACGAGCAGTACTTC. Translation gives CASSLRDRAYEQYF.

The chain joins TRBV28 to TRBJ2-2, with 9 bases matching TRBD1. Germline V lookup: CDR1 MDHEN, CDR2 SYDVKM. There are 15 residues in the CDR3. The V gene end was trimmed by 5 bases and the J gene end by 5 bases; junction bases not matched to a gene: 6. The CDR3 protein is CASSLQGARTGELFF. As DNA, the CDR3 is TGTGCCAGCAGTCTACAGGGGGCAAGGACCGGGGAGCTGTTTTTT.

A single count supports this clone. V and J are TRBV16 and TRBJ2-4; 9 bases align to TRBD1. V dropped 0 bases and J dropped 9; count of bases not matched to a gene: 3. The CDR3 sequence is 14 residues long. Germline V gives CDR1 KGHSY, CDR2 FQNENV. CDR3 sequence: CASSQSTGGVIQYF. CDR3 bases: TGTGCCAGCAGCCAATCGACAGGGGGGGTCATTCAGTACTTC.

The chain carries TRBV5-1 and TRBJ1-2, with 8 bases identical to TRBD1. J lost 6 bases, V lost 0 bases, and 7 bases had no gene match. Germline assignment: CDR1 SGHRS and CDR2 YFSETQ. This CDR3 has 15 residues. For the CDR3, the DNA is TGCGCCAGCAGCTTGGAGGTGGACAGGGTCAATGGCTACACCTTC. Its protein product is CASSLEVDRVNGYTF.

The chain has TRBV29-1 and TRBJ1-5, with 9 bases identical to TRBD1. Unmatched junction bases numbered 10, after V lost 2 bases and J lost 5 bases. CDR1 is SQVTM and CDR2 is ANQGSEA in the germline V gene. CDR3 length equals 16 residues. The CDR3 DNA is TGCAGCGTTGAACTACCGGGACAGGGCACCGATCAGCCCCAGCATTTT. This translates into CSVELPGQGTDQPQHF. The entire variable domain, with the rest obtained from reference TRBV29-1 and TRBJ1-5, is as follows: SAVISQKPSRDICQRGTSLTIQCQVDSQVTMMFWYRQQPGQSLTLIATANQGSEATYESGFVIDKFPISRPNLTFSTLTVSNMSPEDSSIYLCSVELPGQGTDQPQHFGDGTRLSIL.

This chain uses TRBV27 with TRBJ2-1; the D gene is possibly TRBD1 (7 bases). With 4 bases removed from V and 6 bases from J, the gap between germline ends came to 22 bases. CDR1 and CDR2 from the germline V gene are MNHEY and SMNVEV (reference sequence). The CDR3 contains 17 residues. The CDR3 region has the DNA TGTGCCAGCAGTTCCACCGCGACAGGGAGGATGGGCAATGAGCAGTTCTTC. This translates into CASSSTATGRMGNEQFF.

V and J are TRBV30 and TRBJ2-1; D not certain. Trimming took 1 base from V and 3 from J, leaving 4 bases between them. The germline V gene encodes CDR1 GTSNPN and CDR2 SVGIG (reference sequence). The CDR3 is 12 residues long. The CDR3 DNA reads as TGTGCCTGGAGTGAGCTCTACAATGAGCAGTTCTTC. Protein: CAWSELYNEQFF. Based on the CDR3 plus reference TRBV30 and TRBJ2-1, the full variable domain is SQTIHQWPATLVQPVGSPLSLECTVEGTSNPNLYWYRQAAGRGLQLLFYSVGIGQISSEVPQNLSASRPQDRQFILSSKKLLLSDSGFYLCAWSELYNEQFFGPGTRLTVL.

The chain carries TRBV28 and TRBJ1-3; 8 bases line up with TRBD1. Germline-derived CDR1 and CDR2 are MDHEN and SYDVKM. This CDR3 comprises 15 residues. Losses at the gene ends were 4 bases for V and 8 bases for J; bases not matched to a gene: 10. As DNA, the CDR3 is TGTGCCAGCAGTTCCCCCGGCGGACAGGGACACACCATATATTTT. As protein: CASSSPGGQGHTIYF. Full variable domain (missing parts from reference TRBV28 and TRBJ1-3): DVKVTQSSRYLVKRTGEKVFLECVQDMDHENMFWYRQDPGLGLRLIYFSYDVKMKEKGDIPEGYSVSREKKERFSLILESASTNQTSMYLCASSSPGGQGHTIYFGEGSWLTVV.

The V and J genes are TRBV24-1 and TRBJ2-1; no firm D call. The CDR3 is made up of 11 amino acids. The V end lost 5 bases, the J end lost 7 bases, and 5 bases lay between the germline ends. Germline loops: CDR1 KGHDR, CDR2 SFDVKD. CDR3 residues: CATSVVNEQFF. The CDR3, as DNA: TGTGCCACCAGTGTTGTAAATGAGCAGTTCTTC.

The gene calls are TRBV11-2 and TRBJ1-1, with TRBD1 identical over 10 bases. Losses at the gene ends were 3 bases for V and 13 bases for J; bases not matched to a gene: 8. Germline V gives CDR1 SGHAT, CDR2 FQNNGV. The CDR3 sequence is 13 residues long. The CDR3 region is CASSLLDRGRFFF. For the CDR3, the DNA is TGTGCCAGCAGCTTGTTGGACAGGGGGAGGTTTTTCTTT.

V gene TRBV7-2 combines with J gene TRBJ1-1; D is ambiguous. Deletions cut 3 bases from V and 0 bases from J, with 14 bases between. The germline CDR1 and CDR2 sequences are SGHTA and FQGNSA. This CDR3 has 16 residues. The CDR3 is CASSFNPPGMNTEAFF. CDR3 in DNA: TGTGCCAGCAGCTTTAATCCTCCAGGAATGAACACTGAAGCTTTCTTT.

This chain links TRBV28 with TRBJ1-2; TRBD1 matches at 11 bases. The length of the CDR3 is 13 residues. J was trimmed by 6 bases and V by 10 bases; bases with no gene match: 7. Germline CDR1 reads MDHEN; CDR2 reads SYDVKM. The CDR3 region has the DNA TGTGCCATCTCGGACAGGGGGCAAAATGGCTACACCTTC. Translating gives CAISDRGQNGYTF.